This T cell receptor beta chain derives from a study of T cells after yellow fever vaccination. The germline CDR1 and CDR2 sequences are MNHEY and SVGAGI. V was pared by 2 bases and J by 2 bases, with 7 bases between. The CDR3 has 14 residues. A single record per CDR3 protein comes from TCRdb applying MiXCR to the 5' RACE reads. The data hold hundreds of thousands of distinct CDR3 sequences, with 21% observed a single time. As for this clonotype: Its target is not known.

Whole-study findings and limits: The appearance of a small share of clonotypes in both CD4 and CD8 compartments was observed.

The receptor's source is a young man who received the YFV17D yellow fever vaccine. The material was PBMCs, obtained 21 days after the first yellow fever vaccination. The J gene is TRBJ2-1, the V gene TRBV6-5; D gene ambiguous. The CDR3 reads CASSYQITYNEQFF. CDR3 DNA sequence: TGTGCCAGCAGTTACCAGATAACCTACAATGAGCAGTTCTTC.